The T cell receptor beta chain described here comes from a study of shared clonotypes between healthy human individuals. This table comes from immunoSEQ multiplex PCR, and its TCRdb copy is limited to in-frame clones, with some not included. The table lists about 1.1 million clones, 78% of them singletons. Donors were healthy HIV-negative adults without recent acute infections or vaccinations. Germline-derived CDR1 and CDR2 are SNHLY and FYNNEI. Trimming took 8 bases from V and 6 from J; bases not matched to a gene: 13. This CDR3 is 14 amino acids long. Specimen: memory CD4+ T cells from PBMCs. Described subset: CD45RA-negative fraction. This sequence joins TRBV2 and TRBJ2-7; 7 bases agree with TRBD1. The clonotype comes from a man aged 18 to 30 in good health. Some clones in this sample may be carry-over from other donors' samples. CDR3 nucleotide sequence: TGTGCCAGCCAGGGGGTAACTGGTTTAGGCGAGCAGTACTTC. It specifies CASQGVTGLGEQYF.